Listed below are T cell receptor beta chains from one sample, sequenced in a study of cytomegalovirus exposure and HLA in healthy donors. The data were produced by immunoSEQ multiplex PCR, yet TCRdb's version contains in-frame clones alone and is incomplete. Of some 150,000 clones listed, 80% are singletons. The specimen sequenced was PBMCs. The source is a man aged 18 to 30 in good health and CMV-seropositive. Each CDR3 is given with its conserved first and last residue. The order of the fields is V gene, J gene, CDR3 protein.

v_gene: TRBV6-1
j_gene: TRBJ1-5
CDR3aa: CASTTEINQPQHF

v_gene: TRBV5-6
j_gene: TRBJ2-3
CDR3aa: CASSFRSGTDTQYF

v_gene: TRBV19
j_gene: TRBJ1-5
CDR3aa: CASSTTVYSNQPQHF

v_gene: TRBV29-1
j_gene: TRBJ1-2
CDR3aa: CSVTPGGVLDGYTF

v_gene: TRBV4-2
j_gene: TRBJ1-6
CDR3aa: CASSQVISGSSYNSPLHF

v_gene: TRBV5-4
j_gene: TRBJ2-7
CDR3aa: CASSLGGGRAYEQYF

v_gene: TRBV13
j_gene: TRBJ2-7
CDR3aa: CASSLETSGAEQYF

v_gene: TRBV5-1
j_gene: TRBJ1-5
CDR3aa: CASSLAGRGQPQHF

v_gene: TRBV19
j_gene: TRBJ1-6
CDR3aa: CASSIRDRGLSPLHF

v_gene: TRBV5-1
j_gene: TRBJ2-5
CDR3aa: CASRQGGRETQYF

v_gene: TRBV7-9
j_gene: TRBJ2-7
CDR3aa: CASSLRDSYEQYF

v_gene: TRBV9
j_gene: TRBJ2-7
CDR3aa: CASSGGQGSHSYEQYF

v_gene: TRBV6-1
j_gene: TRBJ1-1
CDR3aa: CASSEEEGSDTEAFF

v_gene: TRBV4-3
j_gene: TRBJ1-2
CDR3aa: CASSQSRGRYGYTF

v_gene: TRBV4-2
j_gene: TRBJ2-6
CDR3aa: CASSLRRAPGANVLTF

v_gene: TRBV2
j_gene: TRBJ2-2
CDR3aa: CASSDPGHTGELFF

v_gene: TRBV5-4
j_gene: TRBJ1-2
CDR3aa: CASSFDRNYGYTF

v_gene: TRBV5-6
j_gene: TRBJ2-3
CDR3aa: CASSGGRSDTQYF

v_gene: TRBV6-5
j_gene: TRBJ2-1
CDR3aa: CASSYDSQYNEQFF

v_gene: TRBV27
j_gene: TRBJ2-5
CDR3aa: CASGFLAGREEQYF

v_gene: TRBV6-1
j_gene: TRBJ2-3
CDR3aa: CASSLGRTTDTQYF

v_gene: TRBV7-2
j_gene: TRBJ1-2
CDR3aa: CASSDTNYGYTF

v_gene: TRBV5-6
j_gene: TRBJ2-1
CDR3aa: CASSAGTGNEQFF

v_gene: TRBV5-1
j_gene: TRBJ2-5
CDR3aa: CASSLEGTGQETQYF

v_gene: TRBV7-2
j_gene: TRBJ1-6
CDR3aa: CASSETRAGRNPNSPLHF

v_gene: TRBV29-1
j_gene: TRBJ2-1
CDR3aa: CSVSLAGGPSEQFF

v_gene: TRBV5-1
j_gene: TRBJ2-2
CDR3aa: CASSPTVTGELFF

v_gene: TRBV19
j_gene: TRBJ2-7
CDR3aa: CASSIVSGGWNEQYF

v_gene: TRBV6-5
j_gene: TRBJ2-1
CDR3aa: CASSYSESYNEQFF

v_gene: TRBV5-6
j_gene: TRBJ2-7
CDR3aa: CASSLAWGSNEQYF

v_gene: TRBV2
j_gene: TRBJ2-6
CDR3aa: CASSEATGQGSGANVLTF

v_gene: TRBV11-2
j_gene: TRBJ1-1
CDR3aa: CASSFDRKPITYTEAFF

v_gene: TRBV7-9
j_gene: TRBJ2-7
CDR3aa: CASSLPTGGEQYF

v_gene: TRBV15
j_gene: TRBJ2-5
CDR3aa: CATVGVAYETQYF

v_gene: TRBV7-2
j_gene: TRBJ2-3
CDR3aa: CASSVTSDRTDTQYF

v_gene: TRBV10-3
j_gene: TRBJ2-7
CDR3aa: CAISEMGQGSYEQYF

v_gene: TRBV19
j_gene: TRBJ2-7
CDR3aa: CASSIQGTYEQYF

v_gene: TRBV2
j_gene: TRBJ2-1
CDR3aa: CASSPGGPHNEQFF

v_gene: TRBV14
j_gene: TRBJ2-1
CDR3aa: CASSQGGMGEQFF

v_gene: TRBV29-1
j_gene: TRBJ2-2
CDR3aa: CSVERQNTGELFF

v_gene: TRBV14
j_gene: TRBJ1-1
CDR3aa: CASSREANTEAFF

v_gene: TRBV25-1
j_gene: TRBJ2-3
CDR3aa: CASSDGRADTQYF

v_gene: TRBV6-5
j_gene: TRBJ1-2
CDR3aa: CASSGGGAASYGYTF

v_gene: TRBV6-5
j_gene: TRBJ1-1
CDR3aa: CASSYSSGLNTEAFF

v_gene: TRBV25-1
j_gene: TRBJ2-2
CDR3aa: CASSVPGLNTGELFF

v_gene: TRBV7-2
j_gene: TRBJ2-7
CDR3aa: CASSPTSGTPLEQYF

v_gene: TRBV7-2
j_gene: TRBJ1-3
CDR3aa: CASSYDREADTIYF

v_gene: TRBV7-9
j_gene: TRBJ2-7
CDR3aa: CASSLYRGSLMNADYEQYF

v_gene: TRBV6-6
j_gene: TRBJ1-1
CDR3aa: CASSQGQGMNTEAFF

v_gene: TRBV14
j_gene: TRBJ2-5
CDR3aa: CASSHIGIRETQYF

v_gene: TRBV5-1
j_gene: TRBJ1-2
CDR3aa: CASSSGAAGYGYTF

v_gene: TRBV4-1
j_gene: TRBJ1-4
CDR3aa: CASSQDRLRPGEKLFF

v_gene: TRBV7-8
j_gene: TRBJ2-5
CDR3aa: CASSWRGTGKHETQYF

v_gene: TRBV4-3
j_gene: TRBJ1-3
CDR3aa: CASSQARQGTGNTIYF

v_gene: TRBV5-4
j_gene: TRBJ1-1
CDR3aa: CASSLDPGNTEAFF